This T cell receptor beta chain was captured by sequencing in a study of TIL therapy for anti-PD-1-resistant metastatic lung cancer. About the research overall: A handful of tumors were EGFR-mutant and two were ALK-rearranged. By whole-exome sequencing, median non-synonymous tumor mutation burden was over 1.2 mutations per megabase.

Time point in this sample: pre-treatment sample, taken before nivolumab and TIL therapy. Sequencing used immunoSEQ v3. Sequencing depth was 1.9 million or so read pairs for survey level, roughly 5-6 million for deep. Assay used: immunoSEQ multiplex PCR; TCRdb lists only in-frame clones, some missing. The table has 55,000 to 60,000 clones, more than 60% seen once. The origin of this receptor is a person aged 25 to 80 with non-small cell lung cancer. Source: blood, taken at baseline.

The DNA for the CDR3 is TGTGCCAGCCGGCACTCCGGGGGAAGCAATCAGCCCCAGCATTTT. It codes for CASRHSGGSNQPQHF. This chain joins TRBV6-5 and TRBJ1-5; D might be TRBD1 (5 bases). The CDR3 consists of 15 residues. The V end was cut by 8 bases, the J end by 1 base, with 15 bases between. CDR1 is MNHEY and CDR2 is SVGAGI in the germline V gene.